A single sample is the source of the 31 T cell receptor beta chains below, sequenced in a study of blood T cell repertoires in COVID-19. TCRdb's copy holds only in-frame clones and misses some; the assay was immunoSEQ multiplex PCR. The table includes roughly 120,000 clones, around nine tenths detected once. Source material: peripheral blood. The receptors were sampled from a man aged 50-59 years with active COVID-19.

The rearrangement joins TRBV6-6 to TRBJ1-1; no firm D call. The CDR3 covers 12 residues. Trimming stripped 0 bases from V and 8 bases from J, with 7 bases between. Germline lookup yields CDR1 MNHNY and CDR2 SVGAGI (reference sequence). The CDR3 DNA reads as TGTGCCAGCAGTTACTCGCGGGGAGAAGCTTTCTTT. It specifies CASSYSRGEAFF.

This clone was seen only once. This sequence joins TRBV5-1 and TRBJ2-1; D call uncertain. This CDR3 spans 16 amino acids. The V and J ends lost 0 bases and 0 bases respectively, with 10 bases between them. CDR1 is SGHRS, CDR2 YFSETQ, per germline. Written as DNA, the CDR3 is TGCGCCAGCAGCTTGGGTGGAGAGAGCTCCTACAATGAGCAGTTCTTC. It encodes CASSLGGESSYNEQFF.

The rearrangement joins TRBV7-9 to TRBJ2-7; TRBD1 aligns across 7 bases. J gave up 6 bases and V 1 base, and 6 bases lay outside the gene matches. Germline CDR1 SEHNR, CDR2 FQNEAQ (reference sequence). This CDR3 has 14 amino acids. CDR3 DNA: TGTGCCAGCAGCTTAGGACAGGGTGGCTCCGAGCAGTACGTC. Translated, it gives CASSLGQGGSEQYV.

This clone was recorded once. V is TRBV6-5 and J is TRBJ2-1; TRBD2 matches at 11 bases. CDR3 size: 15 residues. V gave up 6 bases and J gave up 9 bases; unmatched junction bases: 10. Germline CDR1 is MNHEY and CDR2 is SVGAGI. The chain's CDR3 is CASSPPTSGMSEQFF. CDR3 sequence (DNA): TGTGCCAGCAGCCCCCCGACTAGCGGGATGAGTGAGCAGTTCTTC.

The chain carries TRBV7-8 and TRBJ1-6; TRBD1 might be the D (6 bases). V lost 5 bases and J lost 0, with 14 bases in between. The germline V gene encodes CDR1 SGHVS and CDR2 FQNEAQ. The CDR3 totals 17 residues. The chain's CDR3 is CASSPRTAASYNSPLHF. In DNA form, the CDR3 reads TGTGCCAGCAGCCCCCGGACAGCCGCCTCCTATAATTCACCCCTCCACTTT.

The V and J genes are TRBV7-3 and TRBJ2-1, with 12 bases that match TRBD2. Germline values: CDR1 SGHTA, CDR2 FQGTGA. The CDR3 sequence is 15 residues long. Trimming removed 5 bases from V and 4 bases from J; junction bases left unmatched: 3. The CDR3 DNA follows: TGTGCCAGCAGCCCACTAGCGGGGGGTTACAATGAGCAGTTCTTC. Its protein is CASSPLAGGYNEQFF.

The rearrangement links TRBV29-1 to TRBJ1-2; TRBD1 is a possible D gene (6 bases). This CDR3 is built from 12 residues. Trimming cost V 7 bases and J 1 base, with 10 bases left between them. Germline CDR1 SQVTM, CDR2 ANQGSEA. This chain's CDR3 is CSATQGNYGYTF. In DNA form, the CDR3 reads TGCAGCGCCACACAGGGTAACTATGGCTACACCTTC.

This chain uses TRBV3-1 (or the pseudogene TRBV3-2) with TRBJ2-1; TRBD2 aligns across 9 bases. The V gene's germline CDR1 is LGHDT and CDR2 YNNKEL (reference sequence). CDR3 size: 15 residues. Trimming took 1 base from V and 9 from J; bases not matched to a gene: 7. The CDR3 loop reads CASSQAAGGRGEQFF. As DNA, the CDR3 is TGTGCCAGCAGCCAAGCGGCGGGGGGGCGTGGTGAGCAGTTCTTC.

As DNA, the CDR3 is TGTGCCAGCAGCCACAAAGCCGGGACTAGAATCTACAATGAGCAGTTCTTC. This encodes CASSHKAGTRIYNEQFF. The chain uses TRBV3-1 (or the pseudogene TRBV3-2) and TRBJ2-1; 8 bases are a match to TRBD2. This CDR3 comprises 17 residues. The V segment lost 3 bases and the J segment 3 bases; nucleotides outside the gene matches: 10. From germline, CDR1 is LGHDT and CDR2 YNNKEL (reference sequence).

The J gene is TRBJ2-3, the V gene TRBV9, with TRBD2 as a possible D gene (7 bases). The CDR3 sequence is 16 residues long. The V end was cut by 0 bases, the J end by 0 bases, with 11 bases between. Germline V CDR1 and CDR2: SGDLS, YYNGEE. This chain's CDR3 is CASSVGGGTSTDTQYF. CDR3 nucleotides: TGTGCCAGCAGCGTAGGGGGGGGCACTAGCACAGATACGCAGTATTTT.

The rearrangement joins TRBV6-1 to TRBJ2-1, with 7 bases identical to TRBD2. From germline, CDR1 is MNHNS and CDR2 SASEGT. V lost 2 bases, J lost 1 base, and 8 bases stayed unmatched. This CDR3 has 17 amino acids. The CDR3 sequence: CASSEHLGGGSYNEQFF. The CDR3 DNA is TGTGCCAGCAGTGAACACCTCGGGGGAGGGTCCTACAATGAGCAGTTCTTC.

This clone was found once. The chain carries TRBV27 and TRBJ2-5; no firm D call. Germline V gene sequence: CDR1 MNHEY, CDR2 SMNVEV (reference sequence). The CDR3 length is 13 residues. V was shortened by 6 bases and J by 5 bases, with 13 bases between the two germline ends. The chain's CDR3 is CASRQRPGETQYF. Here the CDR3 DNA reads TGTGCCAGCAGGCAGCGACCCGGCGAGACCCAGTACTTC.

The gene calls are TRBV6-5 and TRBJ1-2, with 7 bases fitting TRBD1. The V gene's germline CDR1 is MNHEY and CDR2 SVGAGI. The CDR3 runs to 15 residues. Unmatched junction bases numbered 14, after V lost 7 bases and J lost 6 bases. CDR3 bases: TGTGCCAGCACCGGGACAGCCGTTCTAATCGATGGCTACACCTTC. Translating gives CASTGTAVLIDGYTF.

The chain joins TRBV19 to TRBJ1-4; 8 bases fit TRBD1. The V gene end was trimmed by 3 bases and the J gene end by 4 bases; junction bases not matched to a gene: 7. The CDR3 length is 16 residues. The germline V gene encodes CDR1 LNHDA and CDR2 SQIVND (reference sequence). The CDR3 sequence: CASSIPDRGGNEKLFF. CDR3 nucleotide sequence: TGTGCCAGTAGTATCCCCGACAGGGGCGGTAATGAAAAACTGTTTTTT.

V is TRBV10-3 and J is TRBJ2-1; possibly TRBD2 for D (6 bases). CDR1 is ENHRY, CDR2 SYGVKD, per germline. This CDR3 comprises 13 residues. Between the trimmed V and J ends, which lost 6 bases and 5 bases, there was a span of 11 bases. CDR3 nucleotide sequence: TGTGCCATCAGCCGGGACTCTGACAATGAGCAGTTCTTC. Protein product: CAISRDSDNEQFF.

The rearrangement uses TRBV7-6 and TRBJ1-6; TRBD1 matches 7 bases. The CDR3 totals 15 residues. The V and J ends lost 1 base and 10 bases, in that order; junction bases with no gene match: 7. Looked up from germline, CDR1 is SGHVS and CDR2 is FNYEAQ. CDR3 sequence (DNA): TGTGCCAGCAGCTTAGGGACAGGCACTAGGTCACCCCTCCACTTT. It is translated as CASSLGTGTRSPLHF.

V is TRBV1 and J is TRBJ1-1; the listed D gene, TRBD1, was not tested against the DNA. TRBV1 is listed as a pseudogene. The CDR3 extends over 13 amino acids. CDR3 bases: TGCACCAGCAGCCAAGATTTTGAGACAGAAGCTTTCTTT. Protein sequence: CTSSQDFETEAFF.

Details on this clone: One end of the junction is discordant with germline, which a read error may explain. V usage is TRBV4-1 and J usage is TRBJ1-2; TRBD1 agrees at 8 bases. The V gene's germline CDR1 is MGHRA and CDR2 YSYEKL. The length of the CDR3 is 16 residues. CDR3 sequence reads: CASSPTGGAPLGGHTF. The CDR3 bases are TGCGCCAGCAGCCCCACAGGGGGGGCGCCGCTGGGTGGCCACACCTTC.

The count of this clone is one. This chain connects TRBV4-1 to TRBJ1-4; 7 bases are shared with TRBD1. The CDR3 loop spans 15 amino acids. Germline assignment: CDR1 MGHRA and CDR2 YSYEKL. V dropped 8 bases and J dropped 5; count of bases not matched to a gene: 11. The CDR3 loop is CASRRQGTENEKLFF. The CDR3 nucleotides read TGCGCCAGCCGAAGGCAAGGGACAGAGAATGAAAAACTGTTTTTT.

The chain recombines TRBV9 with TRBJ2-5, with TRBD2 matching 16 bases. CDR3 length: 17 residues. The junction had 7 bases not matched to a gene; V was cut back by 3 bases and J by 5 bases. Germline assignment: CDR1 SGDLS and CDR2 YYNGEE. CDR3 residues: CASSEPGLAGGQETQYF. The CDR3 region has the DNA TGTGCCAGCAGCGAACCGGGACTAGCGGGGGGGCAGGAGACCCAGTACTTC.

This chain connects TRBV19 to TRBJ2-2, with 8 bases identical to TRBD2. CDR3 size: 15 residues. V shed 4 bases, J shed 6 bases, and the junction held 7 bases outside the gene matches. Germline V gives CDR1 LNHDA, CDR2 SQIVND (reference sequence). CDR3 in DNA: TGTGCCAGTAGTAGAAGCGGGAGCGTCCCCGGGGAGCTGTTTTTT. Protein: CASSRSGSVPGELFF.

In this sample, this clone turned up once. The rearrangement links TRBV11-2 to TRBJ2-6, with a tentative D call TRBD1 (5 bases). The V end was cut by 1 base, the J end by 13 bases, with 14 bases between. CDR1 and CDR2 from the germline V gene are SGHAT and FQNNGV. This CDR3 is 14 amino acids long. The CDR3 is CASSLVQGSPVLTF. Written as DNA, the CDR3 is TGTGCCAGCAGCTTAGTCCAGGGTTCCCCTGTCCTGACTTTC.

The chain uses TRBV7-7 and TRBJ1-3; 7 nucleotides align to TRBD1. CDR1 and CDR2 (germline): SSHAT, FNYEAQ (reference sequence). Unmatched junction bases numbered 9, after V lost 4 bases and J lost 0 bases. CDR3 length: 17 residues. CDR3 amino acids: CASSSKRRDSSGNTIYF. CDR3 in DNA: TGTGCCAGCAGCTCTAAGCGGCGGGACAGCTCTGGAAACACCATATATTTT.

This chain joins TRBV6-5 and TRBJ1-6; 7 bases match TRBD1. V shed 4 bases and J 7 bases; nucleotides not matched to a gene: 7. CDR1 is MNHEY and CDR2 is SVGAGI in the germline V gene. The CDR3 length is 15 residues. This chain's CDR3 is CASSSPTGSNSPLHF. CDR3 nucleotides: TGTGCCAGCAGTTCCCCGACAGGGTCGAATTCACCCCTCCACTTT.

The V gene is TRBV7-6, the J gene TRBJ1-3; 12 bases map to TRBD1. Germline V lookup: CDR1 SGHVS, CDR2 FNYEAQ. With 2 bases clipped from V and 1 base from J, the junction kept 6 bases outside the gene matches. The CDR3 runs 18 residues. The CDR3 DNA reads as TGTGCCAGCAGCTTACGGTCGGGACAGGGGGCTTCTGGAAACACCATATATTTT. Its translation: CASSLRSGQGASGNTIYF.

In DNA, the CDR3 is TGTGCCAGCAGCTTCCCCGGGGATCAAGAGACCCAGTACTTC. Translation: CASSFPGDQETQYF. V is TRBV7-2 and J is TRBJ2-5, with D perhaps TRBD2 (5 bases). This CDR3 contains 14 residues. Trimming took off 3 bases at V and 2 bases at J, with 10 bases between the two ends. The germline CDR1 and CDR2 sequences are SGHTA and FQGNSA. The whole variable domain, filled in from reference TRBV7-2 and TRBJ2-5, reads GAGVSQSPSNKVTEKGKDVELRCDPISGHTALYWYRQSLGQGLEFLIYFQGNSAPDKSGLPSDRFSAERTGGSVSTLTIQRTQQEDSAVYLCASSFPGDQETQYFGPGTRLLVL.

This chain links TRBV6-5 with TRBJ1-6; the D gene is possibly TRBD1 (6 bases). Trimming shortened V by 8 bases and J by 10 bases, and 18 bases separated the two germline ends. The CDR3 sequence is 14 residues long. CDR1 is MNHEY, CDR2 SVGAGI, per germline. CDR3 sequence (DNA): TGTGCCAGCTCTAGGGCAGGGGAAAACTCACCCCTCCACTTT. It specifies CASSRAGENSPLHF.

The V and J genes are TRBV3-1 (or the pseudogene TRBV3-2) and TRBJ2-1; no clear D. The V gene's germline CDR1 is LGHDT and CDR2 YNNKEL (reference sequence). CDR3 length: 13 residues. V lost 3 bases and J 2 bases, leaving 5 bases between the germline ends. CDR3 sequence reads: CASSHTAYNEQFF. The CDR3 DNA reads TGTGCCAGCAGCCACACAGCCTACAATGAGCAGTTCTTC.

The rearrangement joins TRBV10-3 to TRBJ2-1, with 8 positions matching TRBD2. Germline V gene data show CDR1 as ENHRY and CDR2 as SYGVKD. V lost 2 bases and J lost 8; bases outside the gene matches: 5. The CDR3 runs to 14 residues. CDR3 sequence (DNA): TGTGCCATCAGTGAGCGGGGGGGCCTCGATGAGCAGTTCTTC. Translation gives CAISERGGLDEQFF.

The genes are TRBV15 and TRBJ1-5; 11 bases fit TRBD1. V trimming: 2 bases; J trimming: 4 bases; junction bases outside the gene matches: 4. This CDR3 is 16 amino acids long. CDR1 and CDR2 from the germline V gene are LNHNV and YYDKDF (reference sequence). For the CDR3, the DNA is TGTGCCACCAGCAGATTAGGGACAGGGGGAAATCAGCCCCAGCATTTT. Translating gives CATSRLGTGGNQPQHF.

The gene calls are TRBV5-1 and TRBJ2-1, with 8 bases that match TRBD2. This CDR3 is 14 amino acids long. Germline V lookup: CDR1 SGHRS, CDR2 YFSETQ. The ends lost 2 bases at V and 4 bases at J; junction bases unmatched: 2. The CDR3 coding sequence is TGCGCCAGCAGCTTTTTAGCGGGGTACAATGAGCAGTTCTTC. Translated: CASSFLAGYNEQFF.